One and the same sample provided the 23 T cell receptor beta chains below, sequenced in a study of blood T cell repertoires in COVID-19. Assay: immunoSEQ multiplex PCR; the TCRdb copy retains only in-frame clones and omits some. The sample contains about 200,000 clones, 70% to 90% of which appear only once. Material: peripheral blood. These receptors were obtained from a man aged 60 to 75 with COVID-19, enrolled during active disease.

CDR3 residues: CASSSFGAEQYF. The CDR3 coding sequence is TGTGCCAGCAGCTCCTTTGGGGCCGAGCAGTACTTC. This rearrangement joins TRBV6-5 to TRBJ2-7; D may be TRBD1 (5 bases). The germline V and J ends were trimmed by 6 bases and 6 bases, with 12 bases remaining between them. The germline gives CDR1 MNHEY, CDR2 SVGAGI. The CDR3 loop spans 12 amino acids.

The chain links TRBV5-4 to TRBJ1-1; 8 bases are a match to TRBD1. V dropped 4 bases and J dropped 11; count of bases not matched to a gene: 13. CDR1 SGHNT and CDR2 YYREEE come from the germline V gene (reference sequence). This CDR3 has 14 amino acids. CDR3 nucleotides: TGTGCCAGCAGCCCACTGACAGGGGTGGGCCCTGCTTTCTTT. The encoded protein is CASSPLTGVGPAFF. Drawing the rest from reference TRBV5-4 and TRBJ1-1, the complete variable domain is ETGVTQSPTHLIKTRGQQVTLRCSSQSGHNTVSWYQQALGQGPQFIFQYYREEENGRGNFPPRFSGLQFPNYSSELNVNALELDDSALYLCASSPLTGVGPAFFGQGTRLTVV.

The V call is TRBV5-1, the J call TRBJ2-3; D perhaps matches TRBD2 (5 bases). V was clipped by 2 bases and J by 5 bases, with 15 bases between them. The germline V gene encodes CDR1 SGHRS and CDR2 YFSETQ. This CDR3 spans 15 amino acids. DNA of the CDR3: TGCGCCAGCAGCTTAGGGCTAGCTGGGAAAGATACGCAGTATTTT. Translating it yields CASSLGLAGKDTQYF.

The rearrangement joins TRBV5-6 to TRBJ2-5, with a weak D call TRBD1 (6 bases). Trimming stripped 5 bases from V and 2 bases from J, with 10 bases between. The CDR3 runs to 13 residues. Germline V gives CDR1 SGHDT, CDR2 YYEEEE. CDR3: CASSKDSQETQYF. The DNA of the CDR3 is TGTGCCAGCAGTAAGGACAGTCAAGAGACCCAGTACTTC.

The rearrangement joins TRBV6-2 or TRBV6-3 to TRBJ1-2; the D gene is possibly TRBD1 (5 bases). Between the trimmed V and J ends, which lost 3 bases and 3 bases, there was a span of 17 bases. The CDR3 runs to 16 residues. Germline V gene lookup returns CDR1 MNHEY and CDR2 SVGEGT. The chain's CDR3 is CASSYPRGRADYGYTF. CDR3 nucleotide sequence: TGTGCCAGCAGTTATCCAAGGGGCCGGGCAGACTATGGCTACACCTTC.

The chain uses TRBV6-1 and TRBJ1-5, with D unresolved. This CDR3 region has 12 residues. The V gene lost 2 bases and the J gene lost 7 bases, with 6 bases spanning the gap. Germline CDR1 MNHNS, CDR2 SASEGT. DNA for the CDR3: TGTGCCAGCAGTGAAACACTACAGCCCCAGCATTTT. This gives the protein CASSETLQPQHF.

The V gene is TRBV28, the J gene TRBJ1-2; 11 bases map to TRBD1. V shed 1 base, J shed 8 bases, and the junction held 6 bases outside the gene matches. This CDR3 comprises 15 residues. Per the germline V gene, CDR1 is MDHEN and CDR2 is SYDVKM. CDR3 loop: CASSLLGQGVNGYTF. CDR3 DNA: TGTGCCAGCAGTTTATTGGGACAGGGGGTTAACGGCTACACCTTC.

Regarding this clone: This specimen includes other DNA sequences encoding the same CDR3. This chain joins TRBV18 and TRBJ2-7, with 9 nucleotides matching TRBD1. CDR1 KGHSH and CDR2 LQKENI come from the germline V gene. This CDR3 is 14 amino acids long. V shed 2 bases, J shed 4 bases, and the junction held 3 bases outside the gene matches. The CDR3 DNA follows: TGTGCCAGCTCACCAGACAGGGGGTCGTACGAGCAGTACTTC. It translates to CASSPDRGSYEQYF.

The CDR3, as DNA: TGCGCCAGCGCCCCGGGTCCCAATTCACCCCTCCACTTT. Translating it yields CASAPGPNSPLHF. The J gene is TRBJ1-6, the V gene TRBV5-1, with unresolved D. CDR1 SGHRS and CDR2 YFSETQ come from the germline V gene. V was clipped by 7 bases and J by 7 bases, with 12 bases between them. The CDR3 runs 13 residues.

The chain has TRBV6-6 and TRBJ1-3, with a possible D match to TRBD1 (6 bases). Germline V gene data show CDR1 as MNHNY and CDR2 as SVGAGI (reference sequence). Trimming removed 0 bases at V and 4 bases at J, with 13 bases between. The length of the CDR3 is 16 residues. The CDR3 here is CASSYSTGYDGNTIYF. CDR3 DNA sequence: TGTGCCAGCAGTTACTCTACAGGGTATGACGGAAACACCATATATTTT.

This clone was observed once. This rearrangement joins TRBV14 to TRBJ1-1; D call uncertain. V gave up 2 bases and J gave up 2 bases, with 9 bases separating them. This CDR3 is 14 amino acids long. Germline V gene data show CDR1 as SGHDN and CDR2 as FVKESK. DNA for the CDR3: TGTGCCAGCAGCCAATATACAGTAAACACTGAAGCTTTCTTT. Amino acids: CASSQYTVNTEAFF.

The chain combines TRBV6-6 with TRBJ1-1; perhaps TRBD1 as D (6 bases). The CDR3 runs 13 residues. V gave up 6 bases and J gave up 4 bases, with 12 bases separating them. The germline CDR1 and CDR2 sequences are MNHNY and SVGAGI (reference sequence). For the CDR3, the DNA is TGTGCCAGCAGACCCCAGGGGACCACTGAAGCTTTCTTT. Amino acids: CASRPQGTTEAFF.

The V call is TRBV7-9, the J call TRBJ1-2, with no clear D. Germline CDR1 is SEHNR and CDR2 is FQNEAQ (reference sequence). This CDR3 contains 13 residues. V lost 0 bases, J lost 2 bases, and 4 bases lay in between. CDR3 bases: TGTGCCAGCAGCTTAGCCAGGAACTATGGCTACACCTTC. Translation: CASSLARNYGYTF.

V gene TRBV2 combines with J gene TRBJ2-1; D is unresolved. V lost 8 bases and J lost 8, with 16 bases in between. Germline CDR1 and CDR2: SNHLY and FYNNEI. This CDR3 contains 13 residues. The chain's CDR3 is CASALGGTHEQFF. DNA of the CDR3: TGTGCCAGCGCCCTCGGCGGTACCCATGAGCAGTTCTTC.

Written as DNA, the CDR3 is TGTGCCATGTCGGACAGCACCATGAACACTGAAGCTTTCTTT. Its translation: CAMSDSTMNTEAFF. The chain joins TRBV10-3 to TRBJ1-1; perhaps TRBD1 as D (6 bases). The CDR3 runs to 14 residues. Germline V gives CDR1 ENHRY, CDR2 SYGVKD. V was clipped by 9 bases and J by 0 bases, with 14 bases between them.

This CDR3 is CASSQERAGDEAFF. The CDR3 DNA reads as TGTGCCAGCAGCCAAGAGAGGGCAGGGGATGAAGCTTTCTTT. V usage is TRBV4-2 and J usage is TRBJ1-1, with a weak D call TRBD1 (6 bases). Per germline, CDR1 LGHNA and CDR2 YNFKEQ. Trimming stripped 0 bases from V and 7 bases from J, with 12 bases between. The CDR3 has 14 amino acids.

This CDR3 reads CASLRTASNNEQFF. The CDR3 DNA sequence: TGTGCCAGCTTAAGGACAGCGTCTAACAATGAGCAGTTCTTC. This rearrangement joins TRBV18 to TRBJ2-1; tentatively, D is TRBD1 (6 bases). Germline lookup yields CDR1 KGHSH and CDR2 LQKENI. Between the trimmed V and J ends, which lost 7 bases and 5 bases, there was a span of 15 bases. This CDR3 spans 14 amino acids.

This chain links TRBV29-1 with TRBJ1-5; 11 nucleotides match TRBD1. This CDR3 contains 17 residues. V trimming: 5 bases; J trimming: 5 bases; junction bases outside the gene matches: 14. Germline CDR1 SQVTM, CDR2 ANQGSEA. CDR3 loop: CSVRAGTGGTLDQPQHF. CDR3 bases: TGCAGCGTTCGCGCCGGGACAGGGGGTACTCTCGATCAGCCCCAGCATTTT.

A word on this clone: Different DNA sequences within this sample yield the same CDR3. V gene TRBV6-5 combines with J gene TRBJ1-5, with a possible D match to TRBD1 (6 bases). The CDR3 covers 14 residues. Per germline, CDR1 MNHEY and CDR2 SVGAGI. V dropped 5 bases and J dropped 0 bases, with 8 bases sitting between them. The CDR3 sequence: CASSRGYSNQPQHF. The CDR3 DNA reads TGTGCCAGCAGTAGGGGGTATAGCAATCAGCCCCAGCATTTT.

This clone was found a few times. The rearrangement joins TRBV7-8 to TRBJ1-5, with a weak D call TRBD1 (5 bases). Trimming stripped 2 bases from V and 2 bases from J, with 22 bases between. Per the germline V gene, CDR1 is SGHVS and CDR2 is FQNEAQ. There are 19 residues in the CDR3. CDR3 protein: CASSLSPRRAGIGNQPQHF. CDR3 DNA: TGTGCCAGCAGCTTAAGCCCCAGACGGGCAGGGATTGGCAATCAGCCCCAGCATTTT.

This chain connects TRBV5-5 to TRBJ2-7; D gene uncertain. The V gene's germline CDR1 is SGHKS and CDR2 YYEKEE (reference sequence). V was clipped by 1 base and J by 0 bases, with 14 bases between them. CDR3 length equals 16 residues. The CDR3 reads CASSLNVDAYSYEQYF. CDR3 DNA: TGTGCCAGCAGCTTGAATGTTGATGCCTACTCCTACGAGCAGTACTTC.

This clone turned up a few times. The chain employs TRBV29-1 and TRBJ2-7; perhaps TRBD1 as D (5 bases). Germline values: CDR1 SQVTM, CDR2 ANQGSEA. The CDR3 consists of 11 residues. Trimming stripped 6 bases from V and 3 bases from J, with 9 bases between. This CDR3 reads CSVAGNYEQYF. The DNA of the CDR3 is TGCAGCGTAGCAGGGAACTACGAGCAGTACTTC.

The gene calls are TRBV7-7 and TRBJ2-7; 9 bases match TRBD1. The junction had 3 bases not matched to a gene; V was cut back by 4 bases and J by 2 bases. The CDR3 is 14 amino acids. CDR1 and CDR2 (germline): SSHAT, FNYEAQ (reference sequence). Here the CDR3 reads CASSSGTGPYEQYF. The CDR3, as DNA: TGTGCCAGCAGCTCCGGGACAGGGCCCTACGAGCAGTACTTC.